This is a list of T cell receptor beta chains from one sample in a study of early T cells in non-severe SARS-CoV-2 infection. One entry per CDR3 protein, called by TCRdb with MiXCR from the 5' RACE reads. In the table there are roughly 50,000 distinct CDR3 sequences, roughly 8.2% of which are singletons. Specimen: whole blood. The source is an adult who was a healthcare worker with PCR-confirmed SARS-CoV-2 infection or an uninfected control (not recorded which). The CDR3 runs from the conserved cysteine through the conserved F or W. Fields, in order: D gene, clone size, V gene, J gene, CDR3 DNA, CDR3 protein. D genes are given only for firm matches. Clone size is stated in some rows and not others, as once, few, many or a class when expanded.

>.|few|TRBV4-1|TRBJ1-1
TGCGCCAGCAGAAACCGGGACCGCATGACCATGAACACTGAAGCTTTCTTT
CASRNRDRMTMNTEAFF
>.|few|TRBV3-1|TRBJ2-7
TGTGCCAGCAGCCAAGGGGCAGGGCAGTACTTC
CASSQGAGQYF
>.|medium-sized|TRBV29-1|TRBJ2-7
TGCAGCTCCAGTTGGGGGGAAGAGCAGTACTTC
CSSSWGEEQYF
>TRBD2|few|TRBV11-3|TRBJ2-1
TGTGCCAGCAGCTCGCGGGAGAGGGGAAACAATGAGCAGTTCTTC
CASSSRERGNNEQFF
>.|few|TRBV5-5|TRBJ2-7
TGTGCCAGCAGCTTGGGGTCCCCCTCCGGTGGGTACGAGCAGTACTTC
CASSLGSPSGGYEQYF
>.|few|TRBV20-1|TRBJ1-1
TGCAGTGCTAGAGATCGATCAAAGGCAGGGGCTGAAGCTTTCTTT
CSARDRSKAGAEAFF
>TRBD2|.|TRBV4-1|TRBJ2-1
TGCGCCAGCAGCCAACTAAGCGGGGGCGCAGTCAATGAGCAGTTCTTC
CASSQLSGGAVNEQFF
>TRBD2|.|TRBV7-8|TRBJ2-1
TGTGCCAGCAGCGAAGGGACTAGCGTGAGCTCCTACAATGAGCAGTTCTTC
CASSEGTSVSSYNEQFF
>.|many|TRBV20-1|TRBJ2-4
TGCAGTGCTAGAGATCTGGGGGAAAACATTCAGTACTTC
CSARDLGENIQYF
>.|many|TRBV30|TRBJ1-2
TGTGCCTGGGGTCAGAGTCGTGACCGGGGCTACACCTTC
CAWGQSRDRGYTF
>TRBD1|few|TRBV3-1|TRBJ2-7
TGTGCCAGCAGCCATCTAGACAGGGGCGAGCAGTACTTC
CASSHLDRGEQYF
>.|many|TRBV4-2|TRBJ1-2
TGTGCCAGCAGCCAAGGTCCAGGGAGGGATGGCTACACCTTC
CASSQGPGRDGYTF
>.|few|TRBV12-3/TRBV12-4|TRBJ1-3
TGTGCCAGCACCAAGACAGAGGGAAACACCATATATTTT
CASTKTEGNTIYF
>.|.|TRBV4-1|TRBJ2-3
TGCGCCAGCAGCCAAGTAACACAGGCGGCTAGCACAGATACGCAGTATTTT
CASSQVTQAASTDTQYF
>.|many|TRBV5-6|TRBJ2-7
TGTGCCAGCAGCTTGGTTCGGGCCGAGCAGTACTTC
CASSLVRAEQYF
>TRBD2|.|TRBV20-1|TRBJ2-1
TGCAGTGCACAAACTAGCGGGGGGGCGAGCGAGCAGTTCTTC
CSAQTSGGASEQFF
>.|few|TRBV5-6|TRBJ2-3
TGTGCCAGCAGCTTGAGAGGTGTGGCCACAGATACGCAGTATTTT
CASSLRGVATDTQYF
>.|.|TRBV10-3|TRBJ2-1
TGTGCCAGCGGGACTCTTAATGAGCAGTTCTTC
CASGTLNEQFF
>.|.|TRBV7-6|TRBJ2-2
TGTGCCAGCAGCACCAGGGAAACGAACACCGGGGAGCTGTTTTTT
CASSTRETNTGELFF
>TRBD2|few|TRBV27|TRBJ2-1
TGTGCCAGCAGTACTAGCGGGAGGGGTGAGCAGTTCTTC
CASSTSGRGEQFF
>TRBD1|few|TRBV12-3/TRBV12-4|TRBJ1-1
TGTGCCAGCAGTTTAATGGACAGGGTTGGGTTT
CASSLMDRVGF
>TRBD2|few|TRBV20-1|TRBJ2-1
TGCAGTGCTCTTAGCGGGAGGCACAATGAGCAGTTCTTC
CSALSGRHNEQFF
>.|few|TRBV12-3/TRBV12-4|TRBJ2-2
TGTGCCAGCAGTTTATCGGGGTGGGAGCTGTTTTTT
CASSLSGWELFF
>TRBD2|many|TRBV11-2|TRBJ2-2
TGTGCCAGCAGCCCGGCCGCAGGACTAGTCTCCGGGGAGCTGTTTTTT
CASSPAAGLVSGELFF
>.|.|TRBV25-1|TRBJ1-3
TGTGCCAGCAGTGTGACAGGATACACCATATATTTT
CASSVTGYTIYF
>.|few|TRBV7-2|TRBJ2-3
TGTGCCAGCAGCGTGCTAGGGGGGGAAGATACGCAGTATTTT
CASSVLGGEDTQYF
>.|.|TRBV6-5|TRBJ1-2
TGTGCCAGCAGTAACCCGACAGTTCCAAACTATGGCTACACCTTC
CASSNPTVPNYGYTF
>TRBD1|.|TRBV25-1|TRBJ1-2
TGTGCCAGCAACGGACAGGAACACTATGGCTACACCTTC
CASNGQEHYGYTF
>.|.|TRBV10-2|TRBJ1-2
TGCGCCAGCAGTGAGCAGGGATATAACTATGGCTACACCTTC
CASSEQGYNYGYTF
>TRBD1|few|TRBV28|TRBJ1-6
TGTGCCAGCAGGACAGGGTATAATTCACCCCTCCACTTT
CASRTGYNSPLHF
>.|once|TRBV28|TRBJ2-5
TGTGCCATCAAGACTGCCCTGGCTCGGACCCAGTACTTC
CAIKTALARTQYF
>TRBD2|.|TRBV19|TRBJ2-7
TGTGCCAGTACAGGCAGGGTGGCGGGAGCCTACGAGCAGTACTTC
CASTGRVAGAYEQYF
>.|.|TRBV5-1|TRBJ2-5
TGCGCCAGCAGACTGAACGTACCGGAGGAGACCCAGTACTTC
CASRLNVPEETQYF
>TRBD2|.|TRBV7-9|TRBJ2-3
TGTGCCAGCGCTAGCGGGAGGTTCACAGATACGCAGTATTTT
CASASGRFTDTQYF
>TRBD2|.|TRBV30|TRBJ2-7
TGTGCCTGGAAACAGCGGGGGGACGGGTATGAGCAGTACTTC
CAWKQRGDGYEQYF
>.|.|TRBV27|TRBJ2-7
TGTGCCAGCAGTTTGTCGCACCCCTATGTTGAGGAGCAGTACTTC
CASSLSHPYVEEQYF
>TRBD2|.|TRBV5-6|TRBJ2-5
TGTGCCAGCAGCTCCGTAGCGGGAGGGCCGAAGACCCAGTACTTC
CASSSVAGGPKTQYF
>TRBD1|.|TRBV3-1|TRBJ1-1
TGTGCCAGCAGCTTGACAGGGAGGCAAGCTTTCTTT
CASSLTGRQAFF
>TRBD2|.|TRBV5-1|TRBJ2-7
TGCGCCAGCAGCTTGGCCCATGGGGGGGAACACTACGAGCAGTACTTC
CASSLAHGGEHYEQYF
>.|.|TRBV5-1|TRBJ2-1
TGCGCCAGCAGCCTGGTGTTGGGATGGACCCACAATGAGCAGTTCTTC
CASSLVLGWTHNEQFF
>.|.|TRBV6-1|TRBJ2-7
TGTGCCAGCAGTGAGATCGTCAACTCCTACGAGCAGTACTTC
CASSEIVNSYEQYF
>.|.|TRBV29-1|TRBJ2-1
TGCAGCGTTGAAAGGAAAAGATACAATGAGCAGTTCTTC
CSVERKRYNEQFF
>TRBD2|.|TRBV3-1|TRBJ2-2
TGTGCCAGCAGCCAAGGACTAGCGGGAGCAAACACCGGGGAGCTGTTTTTT
CASSQGLAGANTGELFF
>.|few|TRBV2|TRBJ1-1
TGTGCCAGCAGTGAATTTCAACTGGAAGCTTTCTTT
CASSEFQLEAFF
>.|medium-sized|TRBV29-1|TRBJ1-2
TGCAGCGTTGGGGTTCACACCTTC
CSVGVHTF
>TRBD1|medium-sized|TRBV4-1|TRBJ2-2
TGCGCCAGCAGACTCACAGGGGGTGCCGGGGAGCTGTTTTTT
CASRLTGGAGELFF
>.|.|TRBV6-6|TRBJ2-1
TGTGCCAGCAGAAACAATGAGCAGTTCTTC
CASRNNEQFF
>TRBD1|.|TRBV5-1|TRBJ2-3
TGCGCCAGCCGGACAGGGATTCCAGATACGCAGTATTTT
CASRTGIPDTQYF
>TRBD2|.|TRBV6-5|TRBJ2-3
TGTGCCAGCAGGGTTAGCGGGGGGGCCGCAGATACGCAGTATTTT
CASRVSGGAADTQYF
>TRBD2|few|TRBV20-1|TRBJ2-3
TGCAGTGGTCGGGGGGGCCTCACAGATACGCAGTATTTT
CSGRGGLTDTQYF
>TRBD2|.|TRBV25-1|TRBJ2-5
TGTGCCAGCACGACTAGCGGGATCGAGACCCAGTACTTC
CASTTSGIETQYF